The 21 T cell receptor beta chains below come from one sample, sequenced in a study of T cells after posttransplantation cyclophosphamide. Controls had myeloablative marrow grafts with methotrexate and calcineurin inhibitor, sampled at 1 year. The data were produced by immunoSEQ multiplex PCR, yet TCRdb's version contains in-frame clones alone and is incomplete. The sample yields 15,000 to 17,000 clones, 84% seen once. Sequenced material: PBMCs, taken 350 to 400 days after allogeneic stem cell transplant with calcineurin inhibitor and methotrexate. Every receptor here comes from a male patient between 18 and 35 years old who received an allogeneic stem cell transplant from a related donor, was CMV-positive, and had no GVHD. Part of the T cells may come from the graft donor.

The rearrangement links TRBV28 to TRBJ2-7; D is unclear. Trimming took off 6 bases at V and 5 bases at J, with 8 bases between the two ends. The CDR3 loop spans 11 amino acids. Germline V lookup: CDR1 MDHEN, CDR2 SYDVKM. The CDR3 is CASSSPHEQYF. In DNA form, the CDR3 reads TGTGCCAGCAGCTCCCCCCACGAGCAGTACTTC.

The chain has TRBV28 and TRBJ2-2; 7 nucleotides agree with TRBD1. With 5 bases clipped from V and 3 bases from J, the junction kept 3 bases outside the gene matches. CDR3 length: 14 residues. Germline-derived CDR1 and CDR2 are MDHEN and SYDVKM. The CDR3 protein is CASSRDSYTGELFF. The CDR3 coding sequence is TGTGCCAGCAGTCGGGACAGTTACACCGGGGAGCTGTTTTTT.

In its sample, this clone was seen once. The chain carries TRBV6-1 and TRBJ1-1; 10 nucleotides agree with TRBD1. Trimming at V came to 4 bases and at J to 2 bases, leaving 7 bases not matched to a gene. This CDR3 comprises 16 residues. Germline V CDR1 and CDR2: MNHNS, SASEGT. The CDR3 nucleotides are TGTGCCAGCAGTGCCCCGGGACAGGGGCTAAACACTGAAGCTTTCTTT. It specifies CASSAPGQGLNTEAFF.

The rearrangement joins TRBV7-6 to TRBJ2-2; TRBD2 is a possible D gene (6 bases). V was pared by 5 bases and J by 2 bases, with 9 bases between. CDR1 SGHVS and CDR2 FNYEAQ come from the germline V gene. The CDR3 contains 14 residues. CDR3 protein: CASSRGLNTGELFF. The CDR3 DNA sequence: TGTGCCAGCAGCCGGGGACTTAACACCGGGGAGCTGTTTTTT.

The CDR3 reads CASSPRAKGEQYF. The CDR3 DNA reads TGTGCCAGCAGCCCGAGGGCGAAGGGAGAGCAGTACTTC. The chain links TRBV6-5 to TRBJ2-7, with D possibly matching TRBD2 (5 bases). The CDR3 runs to 13 residues. The germline V gene has CDR1 MNHEY and CDR2 SVGAGI. V was trimmed by 6 bases and J by 7 bases, leaving 16 bases between them.

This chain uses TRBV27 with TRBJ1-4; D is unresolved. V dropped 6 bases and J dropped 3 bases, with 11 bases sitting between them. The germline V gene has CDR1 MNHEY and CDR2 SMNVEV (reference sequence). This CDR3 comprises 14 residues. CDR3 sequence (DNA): TGTGCCAGCAGCCTGGGGAGGTCTAATGAAAAACTGTTTTTT. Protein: CASSLGRSNEKLFF.

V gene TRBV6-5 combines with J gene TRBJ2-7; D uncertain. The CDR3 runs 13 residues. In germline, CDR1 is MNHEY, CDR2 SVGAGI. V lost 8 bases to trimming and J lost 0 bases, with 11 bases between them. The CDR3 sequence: CASVSGSSYEQYF. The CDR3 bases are TGTGCCAGCGTTTCAGGCAGCTCCTACGAGCAGTACTTC.

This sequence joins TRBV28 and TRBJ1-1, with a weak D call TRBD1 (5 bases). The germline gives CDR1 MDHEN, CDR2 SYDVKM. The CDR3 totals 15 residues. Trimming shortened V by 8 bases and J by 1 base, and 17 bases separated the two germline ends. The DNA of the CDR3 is TGTGCCAGCCTATATGATCTAACAGGGAACACTGAAGCTTTCTTT. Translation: CASLYDLTGNTEAFF. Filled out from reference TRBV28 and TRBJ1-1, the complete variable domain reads DVKVTQSSRYLVKRTGEKVFLECVQDMDHENMFWYRQDPGLGLRLIYFSYDVKMKEKGDIPEGYSVSREKKERFSLILESASTNQTSMYLCASLYDLTGNTEAFFGQGTRLTVV.

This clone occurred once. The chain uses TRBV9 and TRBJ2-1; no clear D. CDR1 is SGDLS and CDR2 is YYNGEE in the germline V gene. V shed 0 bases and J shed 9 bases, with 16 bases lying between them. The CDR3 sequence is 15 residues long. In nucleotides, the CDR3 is TGTGCCAGCAGCGTAGACGGCCCAAGTAACAGTGAGCAGTTCTTC. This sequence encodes CASSVDGPSNSEQFF.

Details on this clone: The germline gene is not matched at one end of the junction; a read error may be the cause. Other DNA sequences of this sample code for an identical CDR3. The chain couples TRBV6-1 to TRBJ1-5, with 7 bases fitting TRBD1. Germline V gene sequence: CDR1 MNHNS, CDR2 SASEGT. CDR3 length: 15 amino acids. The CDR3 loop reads CASREGASSNQPQHF. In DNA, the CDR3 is TGTGCCAGCAGGGAGGGGGCGTCGAGCAATCAGCCCCAACATTTT.

The DNA of the CDR3 is TGTGCCAGCAGCTCCACCACAGGGTTAGGCTACACCTTC. This codes for CASSSTTGLGYTF. The chain recombines TRBV7-2 with TRBJ1-2; weak D call: TRBD1 (6 bases). CDR3 length equals 13 residues. V gave up 4 bases and J gave up 8 bases, with 14 bases separating them. CDR1 and CDR2 (germline): SGHTA, FQGNSA.

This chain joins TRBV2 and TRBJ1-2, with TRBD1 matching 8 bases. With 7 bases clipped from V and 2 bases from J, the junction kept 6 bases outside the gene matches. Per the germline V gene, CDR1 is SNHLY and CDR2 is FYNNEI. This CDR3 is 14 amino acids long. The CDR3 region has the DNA TGTGCCAGCACCGACAGGGGTCCCAACTATGGCTACACCTTC. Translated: CASTDRGPNYGYTF.

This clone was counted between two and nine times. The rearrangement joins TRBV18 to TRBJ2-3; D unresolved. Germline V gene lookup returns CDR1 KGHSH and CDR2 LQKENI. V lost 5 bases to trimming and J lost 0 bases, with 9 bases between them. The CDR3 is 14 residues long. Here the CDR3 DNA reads TGTGCCAGCTCATACAGTGCGAGCACAGATACGCAGTATTTT. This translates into CASSYSASTDTQYF.

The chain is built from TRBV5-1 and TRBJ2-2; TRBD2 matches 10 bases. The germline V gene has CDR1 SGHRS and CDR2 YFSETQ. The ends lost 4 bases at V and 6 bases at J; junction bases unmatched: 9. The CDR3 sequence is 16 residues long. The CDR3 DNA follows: TGCGCCAGCAGCCAAGGACTAGCGGCCGTCCCCGGGGAGCTGTTTTTT. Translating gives CASSQGLAAVPGELFF.

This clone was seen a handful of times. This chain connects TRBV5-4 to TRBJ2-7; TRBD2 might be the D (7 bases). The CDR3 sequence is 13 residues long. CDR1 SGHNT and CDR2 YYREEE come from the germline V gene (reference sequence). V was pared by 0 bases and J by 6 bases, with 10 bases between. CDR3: CASSLGRGGEQYF. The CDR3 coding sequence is TGTGCCAGCAGCTTGGGAAGGGGGGGCGAGCAGTACTTC. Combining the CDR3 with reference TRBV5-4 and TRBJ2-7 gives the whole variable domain ETGVTQSPTHLIKTRGQQVTLRCSSQSGHNTVSWYQQALGQGPQFIFQYYREEENGRGNFPPRFSGLQFPNYSSELNVNALELDDSALYLCASSLGRGGEQYFGPGTRLTVT.

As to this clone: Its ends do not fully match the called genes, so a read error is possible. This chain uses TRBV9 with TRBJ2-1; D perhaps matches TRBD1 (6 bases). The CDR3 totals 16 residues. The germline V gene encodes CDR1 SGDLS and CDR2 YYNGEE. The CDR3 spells CASSVKGGGSYSEQFF. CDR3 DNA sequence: TGTGCCAGCAGCGTAAAGGGTGGGGGCTCCTACAGTGAGCAGTTCTTC.

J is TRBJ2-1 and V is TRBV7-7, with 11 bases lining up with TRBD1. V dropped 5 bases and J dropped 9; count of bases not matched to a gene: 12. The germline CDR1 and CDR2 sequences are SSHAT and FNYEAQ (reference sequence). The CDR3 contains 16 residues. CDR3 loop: CASSPTGTGGSSEQFF. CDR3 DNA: TGTGCCAGCAGCCCTACCGGGACAGGGGGTAGCAGTGAGCAGTTCTTC.

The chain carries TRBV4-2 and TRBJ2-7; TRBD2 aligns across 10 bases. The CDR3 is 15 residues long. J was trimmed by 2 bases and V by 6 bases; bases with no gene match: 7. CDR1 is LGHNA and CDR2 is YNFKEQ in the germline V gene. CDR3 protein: CASRDSSGGTYEQYF. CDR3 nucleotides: TGTGCCAGCAGGGACTCTAGCGGGGGCACCTACGAGCAGTACTTC.

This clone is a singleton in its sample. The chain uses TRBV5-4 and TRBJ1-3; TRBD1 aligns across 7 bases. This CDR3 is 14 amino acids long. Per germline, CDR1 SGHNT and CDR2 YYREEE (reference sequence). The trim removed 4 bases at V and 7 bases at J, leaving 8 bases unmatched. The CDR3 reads CASSQGRGMNTIYF. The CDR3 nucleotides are TGTGCCAGCAGCCAGGGCAGGGGGATGAACACCATATATTTT.

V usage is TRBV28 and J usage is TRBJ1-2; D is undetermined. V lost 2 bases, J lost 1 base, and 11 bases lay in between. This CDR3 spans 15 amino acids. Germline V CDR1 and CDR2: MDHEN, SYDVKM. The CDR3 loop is CASSLAQVLNYGYTF. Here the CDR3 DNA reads TGTGCCAGCAGTTTAGCTCAGGTCCTTAACTATGGCTACACCTTC.

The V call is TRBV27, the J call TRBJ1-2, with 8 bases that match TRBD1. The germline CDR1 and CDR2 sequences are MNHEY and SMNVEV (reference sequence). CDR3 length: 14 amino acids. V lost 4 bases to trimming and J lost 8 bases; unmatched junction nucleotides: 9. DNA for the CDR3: TGTGCCAGCAGTTCGAGGACAGGGTTGTACGGCTACACCTTC. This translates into CASSSRTGLYGYTF.